This TCR beta chain was documented in a study of blood T cells in healthy people across ages. Findings of the study overall: Bulk PBMC profiling left naive and antigen-experienced comparisons inconclusive. A roughly linear fall in TCR beta diversity per million T cells was seen with increasing age. Researchers judged that diversity estimates from one million T cells fell short of true values.

CDR1 is SGHVS and CDR2 is FQNEAQ in the germline V gene. V gave up 5 bases and J gave up 4 bases, with 18 bases separating them. This CDR3 region has 15 residues. Alongside a J-beta primer mix, a sample-barcoded 5' primer served in a second PCR lasting about 7 to 12 cycles. TCRdb reprocessed the 5' RACE reads with MiXCR, giving one entry per CDR3 protein. The table has about 1.4 million distinct CDR3 sequences, 59% seen once. Comment on this clonotype: Its cognate antigen is unknown.

This TCR came from a man aged 18 to 35 in good health. The sequenced sample consisted of blood. This chain uses TRBV7-8 with TRBJ2-7; D possibly corresponds to TRBD2 (6 bases). The CDR3 reads CASSPHRQTRYEQYF. Here the CDR3 DNA reads TGTGCCAGCAGCCCCCACCGCCAGACTAGGTACGAGCAGTACTTC.